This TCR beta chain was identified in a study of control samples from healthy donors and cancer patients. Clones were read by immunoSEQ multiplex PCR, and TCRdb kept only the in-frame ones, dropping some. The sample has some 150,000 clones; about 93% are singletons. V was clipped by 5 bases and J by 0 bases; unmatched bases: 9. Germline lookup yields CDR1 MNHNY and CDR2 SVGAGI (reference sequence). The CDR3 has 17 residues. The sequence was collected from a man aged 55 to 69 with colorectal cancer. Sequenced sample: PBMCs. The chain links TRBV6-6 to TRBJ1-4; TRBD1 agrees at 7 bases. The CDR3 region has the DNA TGTGCCAGCAGTCCATGGACAGGACTCGCAACTAATGAAAAACTGTTTTTT. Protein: CASSPWTGLATNEKLFF.